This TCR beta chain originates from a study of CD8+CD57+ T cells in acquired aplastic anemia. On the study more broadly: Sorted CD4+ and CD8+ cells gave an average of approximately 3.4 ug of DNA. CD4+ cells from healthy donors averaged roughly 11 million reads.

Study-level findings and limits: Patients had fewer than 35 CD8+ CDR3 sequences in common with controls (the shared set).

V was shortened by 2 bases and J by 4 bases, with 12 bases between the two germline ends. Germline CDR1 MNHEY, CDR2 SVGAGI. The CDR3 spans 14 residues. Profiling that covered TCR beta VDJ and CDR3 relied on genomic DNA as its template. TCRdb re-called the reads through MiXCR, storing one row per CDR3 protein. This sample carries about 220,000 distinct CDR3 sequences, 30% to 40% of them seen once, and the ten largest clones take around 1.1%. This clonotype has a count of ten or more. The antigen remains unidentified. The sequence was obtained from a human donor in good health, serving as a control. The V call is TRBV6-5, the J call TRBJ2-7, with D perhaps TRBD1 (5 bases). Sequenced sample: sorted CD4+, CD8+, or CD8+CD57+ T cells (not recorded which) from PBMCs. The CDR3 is CASSYGQGPYEQYF. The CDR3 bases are TGTGCCAGCAGTTACGGTCAGGGCCCTTACGAGCAGTACTTC.